This TCR beta chain was documented in a study of cytomegalovirus exposure and HLA in healthy donors. Trimming cost V 1 base and J 5 bases, with 8 bases left between them. The CDR3 sequence is 13 residues long. Germline V gene sequence: CDR1 LNHNV, CDR2 YYDKDF (reference sequence). Primers included in the PCR were 60 Vbeta and 13 Jbeta primers. Only in-frame clones appear in the TCRdb table, and some are missing; sequencing was by immunoSEQ multiplex PCR. The sample yields some 99,000 clones, nearly 70% seen once. The chain has TRBV15 and TRBJ1-2; D not certain. The TCR comes from a woman aged 65 to 85 in good health and CMV-seropositive. Sequenced sample: PBMCs. CDR3 loop: CATSRGTEYGYTF. The CDR3 nucleotides read TGTGCCACCAGCAGAGGAACGGAGTATGGCTACACCTTC.